This record concerns one T cell receptor beta chain sequence. The antigen is not known. The assay was immunoSEQ multiplex PCR, and TCRdb's table has in-frame clones only and misses some. This sample has just under 35,000 clones, with less than 95% found just once. This sample is part of a study of T cells in localized non-small cell lung cancer. Study observations and caveats: Elevated circulating T cell density in blood was associated with longer overall survival. Researchers found a median 57 of the top 100 tumor clones in adjacent lung.

The V segment lost 6 bases and the J segment 0 bases; nucleotides outside the gene matches: 6. Germline CDR1 MDHEN, CDR2 SYDVKM. The CDR3 extends over 17 amino acids. This TCR was sampled from a female donor aged 60 or older with stage II lung adenocarcinoma. The chain couples TRBV28 to TRBJ2-6; 9 bases are shared with TRBD1. The sequences come from peripheral blood mononuclear cells, collected before any cancer treatment. The CDR3 is CASRSGTGSSGANVLTF. In DNA form, the CDR3 reads TGTGCCAGCAGGTCCGGGACAGGGAGCTCTGGGGCCAACGTCCTGACTTTC.